This T cell receptor (beta chain) was found in a study of cytomegalovirus exposure and HLA in healthy donors. Whole-study findings and limits: Despite most TCR sequences being rare, some public TCRs occurred in many donors. In a later analysis, TCR beta V- and J-gene trimming was associated with a missense DCLRE1C variant. Some TCR beta chains (about 170 of them) were listed as cytomegalovirus-associated.

For this clone: The antigen remains undetermined.

This PCR relied on a set of 60 Vbeta primers and 13 Jbeta primers. Assay: immunoSEQ multiplex PCR; the TCRdb copy retains only in-frame clones and omits some. Found here are over 120,000 clones, roughly 80% of them singletons; the top ten hold around 3.2%. CDR1 is SNHLY and CDR2 is FYNNEI in the germline V gene. V was clipped by 4 bases and J by 0 bases; unmatched bases: 3. The CDR3 consists of 15 residues. Sequenced sample: PBMCs. The chain links TRBV2 to TRBJ1-2; 9 positions agree with TRBD1. The origin of this receptor is a female donor in good health and CMV-seronegative. This chain's CDR3 is CASSGDRATNYGYTF. In DNA, the CDR3 is TGTGCCAGCAGTGGGGACAGGGCGACTAACTATGGCTACACCTTC.